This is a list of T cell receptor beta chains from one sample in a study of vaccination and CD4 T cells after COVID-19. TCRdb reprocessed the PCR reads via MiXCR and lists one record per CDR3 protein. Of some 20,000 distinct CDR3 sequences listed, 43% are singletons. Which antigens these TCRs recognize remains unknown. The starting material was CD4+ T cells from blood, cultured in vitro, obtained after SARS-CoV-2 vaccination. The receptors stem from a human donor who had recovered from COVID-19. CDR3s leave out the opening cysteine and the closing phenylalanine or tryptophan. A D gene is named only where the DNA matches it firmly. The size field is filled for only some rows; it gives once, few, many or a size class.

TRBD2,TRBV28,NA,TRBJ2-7,ASSQVAGPLYEQY
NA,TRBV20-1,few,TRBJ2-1,SAFWDSYNEQF
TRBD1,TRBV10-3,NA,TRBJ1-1,AISGGLTANAGGGTEAF
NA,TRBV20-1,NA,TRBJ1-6,SARDPGGTYNSPLH
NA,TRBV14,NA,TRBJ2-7,ASSQSTGPPYEQY
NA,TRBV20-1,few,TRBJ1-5,SAQTEFRNQPQH
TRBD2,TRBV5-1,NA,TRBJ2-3,ASSPGLAGNTDTQY
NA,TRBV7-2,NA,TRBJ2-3,ASSLVFSQVDTQY
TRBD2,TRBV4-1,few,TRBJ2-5,ASSKDRTSGGRKTQY
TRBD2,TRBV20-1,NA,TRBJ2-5,SALKGLLAGDETQY
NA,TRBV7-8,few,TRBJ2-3,ASTFEVAQY
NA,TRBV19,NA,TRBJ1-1,ASSLVGGSEAF
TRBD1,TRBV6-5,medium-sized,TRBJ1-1,ASSYGQGNTEAF
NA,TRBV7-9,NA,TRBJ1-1,ASSLFSGNTEAF
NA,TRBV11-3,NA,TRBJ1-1,ASSLDSRVRTEAF
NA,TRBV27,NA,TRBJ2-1,ASSSLPGEFDNEQF
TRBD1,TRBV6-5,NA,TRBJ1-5,ASSSRGYSNQPQH
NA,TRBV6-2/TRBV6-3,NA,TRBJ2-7,ASSLPGRGYEQY
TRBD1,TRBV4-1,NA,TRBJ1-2,ASSQKEVDREDGYT
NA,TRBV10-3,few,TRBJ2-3,AISVNGADTQY
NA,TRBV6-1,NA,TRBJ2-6,ATGGRGANVLT
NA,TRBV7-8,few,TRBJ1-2,ASSLALGGGYT
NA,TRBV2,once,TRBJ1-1,ASSWLISEAF
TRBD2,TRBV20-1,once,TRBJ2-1,SASQSGRAISSYNEQF
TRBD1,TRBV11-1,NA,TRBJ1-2,ASSLGTGGAGYT
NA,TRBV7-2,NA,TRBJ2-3,ASSFGSTDTQY
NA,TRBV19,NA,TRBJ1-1,ASSTVVRYTEAF
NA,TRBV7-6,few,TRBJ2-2,ASSLMGTSNTGELF
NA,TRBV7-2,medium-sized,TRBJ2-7,ASSSGQTQY
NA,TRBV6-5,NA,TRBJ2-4,ASSYIQRASAKNIQY
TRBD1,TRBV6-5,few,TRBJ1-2,ASSYSAGGYGYT
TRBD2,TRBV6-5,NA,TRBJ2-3,ASSYGSGKGTDTQY
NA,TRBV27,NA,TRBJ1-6,ATPVYPAEDNSPLH
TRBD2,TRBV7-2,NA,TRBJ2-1,ASSLYGLALYNEQF
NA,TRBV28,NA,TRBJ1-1,ASISPAMNTEAF
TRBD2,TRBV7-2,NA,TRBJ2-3,ASSLGGASTDTQY
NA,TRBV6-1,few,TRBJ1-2,ASSHNVAANYGYT
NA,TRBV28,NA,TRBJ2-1,ASKWLYSSYNEQF
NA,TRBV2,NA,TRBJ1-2,ASSPTGGTANYGYT
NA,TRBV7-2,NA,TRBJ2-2,ASSLGRKEAAAGELF
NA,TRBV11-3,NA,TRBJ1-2,ASSLEGQIYGYT